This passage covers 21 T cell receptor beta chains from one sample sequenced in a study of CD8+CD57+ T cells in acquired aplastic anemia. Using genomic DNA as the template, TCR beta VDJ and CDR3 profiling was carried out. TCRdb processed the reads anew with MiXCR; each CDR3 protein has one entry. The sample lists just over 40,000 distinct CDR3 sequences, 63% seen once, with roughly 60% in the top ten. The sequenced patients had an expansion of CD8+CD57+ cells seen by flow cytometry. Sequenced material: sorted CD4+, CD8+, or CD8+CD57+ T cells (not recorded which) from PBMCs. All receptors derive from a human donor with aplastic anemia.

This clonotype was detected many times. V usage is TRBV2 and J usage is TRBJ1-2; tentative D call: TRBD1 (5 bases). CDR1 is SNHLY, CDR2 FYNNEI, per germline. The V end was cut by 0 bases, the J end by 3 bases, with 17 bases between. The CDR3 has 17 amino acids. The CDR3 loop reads CASSEALGAGNHYGYTF. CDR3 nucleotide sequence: TGTGCCAGCAGTGAAGCCCTGGGAGCAGGGAACCACTATGGCTACACCTTC.

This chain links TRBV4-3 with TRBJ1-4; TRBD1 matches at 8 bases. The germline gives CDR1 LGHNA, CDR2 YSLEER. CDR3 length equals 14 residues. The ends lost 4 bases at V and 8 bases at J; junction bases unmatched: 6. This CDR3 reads CASSPGQGKEKLFF. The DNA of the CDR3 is TGCGCCAGCAGCCCAGGACAGGGAAAAGAAAAACTGTTTTTT.

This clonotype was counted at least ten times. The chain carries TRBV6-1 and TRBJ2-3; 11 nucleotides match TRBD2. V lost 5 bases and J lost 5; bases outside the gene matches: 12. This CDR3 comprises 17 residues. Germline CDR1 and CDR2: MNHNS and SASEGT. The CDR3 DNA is TGTGCCAGCAGTCCCCCCATAGCGGGGGGGCAAGGAGATACGCAGTATTTT. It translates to CASSPPIAGGQGDTQYF.

CDR3 sequence reads: CASSPGAEPTYEQYF. CDR3 nucleotides: TGTGCCAGCAGCCCCGGGGCAGAGCCCACCTACGAGCAGTACTTC. The rearrangement joins TRBV19 to TRBJ2-7, with D perhaps being TRBD1 or TRBD2 (5 bases each). This CDR3 region has 15 residues. Germline loops: CDR1 LNHDA, CDR2 SQIVND (reference sequence). The germline V and J ends were trimmed by 9 bases and 2 bases, with 20 bases remaining between them.

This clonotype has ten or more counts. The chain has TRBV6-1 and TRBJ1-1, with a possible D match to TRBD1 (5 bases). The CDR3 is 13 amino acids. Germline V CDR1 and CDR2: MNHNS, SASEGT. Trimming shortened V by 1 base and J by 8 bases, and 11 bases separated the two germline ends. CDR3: CASSEDPTDEAFF. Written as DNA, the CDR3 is TGTGCCAGCAGTGAAGACCCGACAGACGAAGCTTTCTTT.

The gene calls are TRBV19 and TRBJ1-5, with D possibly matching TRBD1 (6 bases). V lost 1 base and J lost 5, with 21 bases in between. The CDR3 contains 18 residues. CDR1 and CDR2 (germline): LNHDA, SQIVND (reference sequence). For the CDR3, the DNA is TGTGCCAGTAGTATAGTAGGGACACGATCACGAGCGGATCAGCCCCAGCATTTT. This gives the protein CASSIVGTRSRADQPQHF.

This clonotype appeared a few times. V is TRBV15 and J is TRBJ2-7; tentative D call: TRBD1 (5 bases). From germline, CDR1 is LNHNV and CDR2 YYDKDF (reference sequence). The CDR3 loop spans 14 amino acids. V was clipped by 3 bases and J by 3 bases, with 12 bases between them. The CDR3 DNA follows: TGTGCCACCAGCAGGGCTACAGGAAACTACGAGCAGTACGTC. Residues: CATSRATGNYEQYV.

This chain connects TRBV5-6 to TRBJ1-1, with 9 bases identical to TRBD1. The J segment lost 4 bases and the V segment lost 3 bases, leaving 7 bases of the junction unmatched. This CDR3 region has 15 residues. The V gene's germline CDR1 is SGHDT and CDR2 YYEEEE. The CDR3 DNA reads TGTGCCAGCAGCTGGGGGGACAGGGTGCGCACTGAAGCTTTCTTT. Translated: CASSWGDRVRTEAFF.

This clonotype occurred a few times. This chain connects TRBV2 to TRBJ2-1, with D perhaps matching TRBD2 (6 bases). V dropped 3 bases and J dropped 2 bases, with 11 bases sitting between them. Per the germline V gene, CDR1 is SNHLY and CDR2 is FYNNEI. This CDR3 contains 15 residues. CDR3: CASSELAGTYNEQFF. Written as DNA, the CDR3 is TGTGCCAGCAGTGAGCTGGCGGGGACCTACAATGAGCAGTTCTTC.

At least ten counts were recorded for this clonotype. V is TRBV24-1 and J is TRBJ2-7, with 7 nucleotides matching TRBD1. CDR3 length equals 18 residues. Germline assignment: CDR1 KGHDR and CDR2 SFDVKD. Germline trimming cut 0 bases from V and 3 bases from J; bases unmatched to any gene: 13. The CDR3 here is CATSDLLQQGTVNYEQYF. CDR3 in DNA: TGTGCCACCAGTGATTTGCTCCAACAGGGGACGGTGAACTACGAGCAGTACTTC.

CDR3 sequence: CSASGLVDEQFF. The CDR3 DNA sequence: TGCAGTGCTTCGGGACTAGTCGATGAGCAGTTCTTC. V usage is TRBV20-1 and J usage is TRBJ2-1; 8 bases fit TRBD2. This CDR3 region has 12 residues. The V gene's germline CDR1 is DFQATT and CDR2 SNEGSKA (reference sequence). With V trimmed by 5 bases and J by 8 bases, 5 bases remained unmatched.

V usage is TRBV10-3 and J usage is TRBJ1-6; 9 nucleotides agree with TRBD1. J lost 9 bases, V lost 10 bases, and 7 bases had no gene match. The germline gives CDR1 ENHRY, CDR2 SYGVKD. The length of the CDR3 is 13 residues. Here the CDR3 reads CASGGQGSSPLHF. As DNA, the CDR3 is TGTGCCAGCGGCGGACAGGGGAGTTCACCCCTCCACTTT.

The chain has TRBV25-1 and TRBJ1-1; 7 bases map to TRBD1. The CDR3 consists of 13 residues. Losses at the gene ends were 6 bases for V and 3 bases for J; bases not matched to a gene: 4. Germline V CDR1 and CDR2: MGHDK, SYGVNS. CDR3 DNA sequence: TGTGCCAGCAGCTTAACAGGGGACACTGAAGCTTTCTTT. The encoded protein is CASSLTGDTEAFF.

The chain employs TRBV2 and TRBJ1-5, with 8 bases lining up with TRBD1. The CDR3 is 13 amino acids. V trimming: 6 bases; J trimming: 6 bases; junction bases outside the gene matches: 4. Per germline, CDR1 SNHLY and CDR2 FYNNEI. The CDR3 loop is CASRTGEGQPQHF. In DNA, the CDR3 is TGTGCCAGCAGGACAGGGGAGGGTCAGCCCCAGCATTTT.

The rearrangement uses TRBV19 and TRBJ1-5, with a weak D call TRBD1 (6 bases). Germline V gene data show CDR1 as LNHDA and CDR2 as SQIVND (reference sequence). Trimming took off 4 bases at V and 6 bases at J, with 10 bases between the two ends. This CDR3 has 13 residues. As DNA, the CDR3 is TGTGCCAGTAGTACAACAGGGACTCAGCCCCAGCATTTT. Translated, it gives CASSTTGTQPQHF. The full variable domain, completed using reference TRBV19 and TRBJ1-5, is DGGITQSPKYLFRKEGQNVTLSCEQNLNHDAMYWYRQDPGQGLRLIYYSQIVNDFQKGDIAEGYSVSREKKESFPLTVTSAQKNPTAFYLCASSTTGTQPQHFGDGTRLSIL.

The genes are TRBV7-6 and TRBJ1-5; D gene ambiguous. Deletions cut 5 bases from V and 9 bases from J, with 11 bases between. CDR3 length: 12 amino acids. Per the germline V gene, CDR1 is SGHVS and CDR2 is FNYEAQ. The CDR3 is CASSNISGPQHF. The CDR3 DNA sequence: TGTGCCAGCAGCAACATTAGCGGGCCCCAGCATTTT.

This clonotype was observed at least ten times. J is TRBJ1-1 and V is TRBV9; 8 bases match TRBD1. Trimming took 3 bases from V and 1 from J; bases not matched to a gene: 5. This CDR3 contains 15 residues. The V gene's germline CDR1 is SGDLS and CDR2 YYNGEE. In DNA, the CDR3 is TGTGCCAGCAGCGCTAGGGGACAGGCGAACACTGAAGCTTTCTTT. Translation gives CASSARGQANTEAFF.

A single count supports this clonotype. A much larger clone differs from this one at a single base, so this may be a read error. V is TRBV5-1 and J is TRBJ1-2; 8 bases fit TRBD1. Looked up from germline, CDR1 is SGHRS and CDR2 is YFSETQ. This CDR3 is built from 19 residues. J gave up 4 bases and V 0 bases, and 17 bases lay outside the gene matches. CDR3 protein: CASSLGSGQVICPGYGYTF. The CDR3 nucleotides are TGCGCCAGCAGCTTGGGGTCGGGACAGGTTATATGTCCTGGCTATGGCTACACCTTC.

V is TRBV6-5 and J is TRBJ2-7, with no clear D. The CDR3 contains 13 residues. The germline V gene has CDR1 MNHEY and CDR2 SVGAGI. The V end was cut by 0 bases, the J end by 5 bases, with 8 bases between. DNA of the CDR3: TGTGCCAGCAGTTACTCCACCCCCCACGAGCAGTACTTC. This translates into CASSYSTPHEQYF.

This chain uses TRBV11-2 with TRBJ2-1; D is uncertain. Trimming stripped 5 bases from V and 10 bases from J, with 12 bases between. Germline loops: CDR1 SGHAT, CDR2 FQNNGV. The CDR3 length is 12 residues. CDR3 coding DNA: TGTGCCAGCAGCCGACTTACCTACGAGCAGTTCTTC. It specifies CASSRLTYEQFF.

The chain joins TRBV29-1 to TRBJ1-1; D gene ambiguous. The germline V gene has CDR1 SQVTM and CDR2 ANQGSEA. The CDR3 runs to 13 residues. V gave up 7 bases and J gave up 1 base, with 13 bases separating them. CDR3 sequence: CSEVLHANTEAFF. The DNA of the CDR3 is TGCAGCGAGGTCCTTCACGCGAACACTGAAGCTTTCTTT.